This is a list of T cell receptor beta chains from one sample in a study of T cell responses to AZD1222 COVID-19 vaccine. Assay: immunoSEQ multiplex PCR; the TCRdb copy retains only in-frame clones and omits some. This table has over 150,000 clones, more than 80% appearing once. This sample comprised peripheral blood, obtained on day 0 of AZD1222 vaccination. The receptors were gathered from an adult in good health. Each CDR3 is given with its conserved first and last residue. The D gene is left open where the match is weak. Rows may omit the clone size; those that give it use once, few, many or a size class.

abundance	j_gene	len	v_gene	d_gene	CDR3aa	CDR3nt
.	TRBJ1-1	15	TRBV28	.	CASSLGGAWGTEAFF	TGTGCCAGCAGTTTAGGGGGGGCCTGGGGCACTGAAGCTTTCTTT
.	TRBJ2-3	17	TRBV4-2	.	CASSQDLRGGRVDTQYF	TGTGCCAGCAGCCAAGATTTGAGGGGGGGTCGAGTGGATACGCAGTATTTT
once	TRBJ2-3	16	TRBV5-1	.	CASSLFLGRGTDTQYF	TGCGCCAGCAGCTTGTTTCTGGGAAGGGGCACAGATACGCAGTATTTT
once	TRBJ1-1	15	TRBV5-1	.	CASSLEGAENTEAFF	TGCGCCAGCAGCTTGGAGGGAGCCGAGAACACTGAAGCTTTCTTT
.	TRBJ2-7	13	TRBV29-1	.	CSVGGPSSYEQYF	TGCAGCGTTGGGGGCCCAAGCTCCTACGAGCAGTACTTC
.	TRBJ2-1	17	TRBV24-1	TRBD2	CATSDHLTSGDYNEQFF	TGTGCCACCAGTGATCACTTAACTAGCGGGGATTACAATGAGCAGTTCTTC
.	TRBJ1-2	12	TRBV12-3/TRBV12-4	.	CASSLSTGGYTF	TGTGCCAGCAGTTTGAGCACAGGGGGCTACACCTTC
.	TRBJ1-1	9	TRBV20-1	.	CSARDEAFF	TGCAGTGCTAGGGATGAAGCTTTCTTT
.	TRBJ1-4	14	TRBV5-1	.	CASSLSQGREKLFF	TGCGCCAGCAGCTTGTCGCAGGGTAGGGAAAAACTGTTTTTT
.	TRBJ2-7	13	TRBV7-8	.	CASSEEGGYEQYF	TGTGCCAGCAGCGAAGAGGGGGGGTACGAGCAGTACTTC
.	TRBJ2-6	18	TRBV7-6	.	CASSLFVMPSSGANVLTF	TGTGCCAGCAGCTTATTTGTCATGCCCAGCTCTGGGGCCAACGTCCTGACTTTC
once	TRBJ2-3	20	TRBV3-1/TRBV3-2	TRBD2	CASSQIALSGGSLSTDTQYF	TGTGCCAGCAGCCAGATCGCGTTGAGCGGGGGATCACTAAGCACAGATACGCAGTATTTT
.	TRBJ1-2	14	TRBV19	.	CASRRTQGWDGYTF	TGTGCCAGTCGACGAACACAGGGATGGGATGGCTACACCTTC
.	TRBJ2-2	12	TRBV7-3	.	CASSRQSGELFF	TGTGCCAGCAGTCGACAATCCGGGGAGCTGTTTTTT
.	TRBJ2-2	15	TRBV7-3	TRBD1	CASSSGTGYTGELFF	TGTGCCAGCAGTTCCGGGACAGGCTACACCGGGGAGCTGTTTTTT
.	TRBJ1-2	14	TRBV6-5	TRBD1	CASSYDDRGYGYTF	TGTGCCAGCAGTTACGATGACAGGGGCTATGGCTACACCTTC
.	TRBJ1-6	15	TRBV9	.	CASSVLEGYNSPLHF	TGTGCCAGCAGCGTATTGGAAGGATATAATTCACCCCTCCACTTT
once	TRBJ2-1	14	TRBV9	.	CASSVGLAPIEQFF	TGTGCCAGCAGCGTAGGTCTAGCCCCCATCGAGCAGTTCTTC
.	TRBJ1-6	14	TRBV27	.	CASSFRGDNSPLHF	TGTGCCAGCAGTTTTAGAGGGGATAATTCACCCCTCCACTTT
once	TRBJ1-5	14	TRBV3-1/TRBV3-2	.	CASSHGGVNQPQHF	TGTGCCAGCAGCCATGGGGGAGTTAATCAGCCCCAGCATTTT
.	TRBJ1-1	14	TRBV7-8	.	CASSLGRGVTEAFF	TGTGCCAGCAGCTTAGGGCGAGGGGTCACTGAAGCTTTCTTT
.	TRBJ2-1	15	TRBV19	.	CASSMVASKYNEQFF	TGTGCCAGTAGTATGGTAGCGTCGAAGTACAATGAGCAGTTCTTC
.	TRBJ2-7	14	TRBV5-4	.	CASSLKTRDYEQYF	TGTGCCAGCAGCCTCAAGACCCGAGACTACGAGCAGTACTTC
.	TRBJ2-2	15	TRBV30	.	CAWSVWESNTGELFF	TGTGCCTGGAGTGTTTGGGAATCGAACACCGGGGAGCTGTTTTTT
.	TRBJ2-5	15	TRBV7-9	TRBD2	CASTTRGGAQETQYF	TGTGCCAGCACGACGCGCGGGGGGGCCCAAGAGACCCAGTACTTC
.	TRBJ1-1	12	TRBV12-3/TRBV12-4	.	CASSRQELQAFF	TGTGCCAGCAGTAGACAGGAACTTCAAGCTTTCTTT
.	TRBJ1-1	13	TRBV29-1	.	CSVEQGGGTEAFF	TGCAGCGTTGAACAGGGAGGGGGCACTGAAGCTTTCTTT
.	TRBJ1-1	15	TRBV4-2	.	CASSQHLGPVTEAFF	TGTGCCAGCAGCCAACACCTGGGCCCGGTCACTGAAGCTTTCTTT
.	TRBJ1-5	14	TRBV10-3	.	CAIGEPGVGQPQHF	TGTGCCATCGGGGAACCAGGGGTAGGTCAGCCCCAGCATTTT
.	TRBJ1-3	13	TRBV5-6	.	CASSFGQGNTIYF	TGTGCCAGCAGCTTTGGACAGGGAAACACCATATATTTT
.	TRBJ2-3	15	TRBV5-1	.	CASSFGPEGTDTQYF	TGCGCCAGCAGCTTCGGGCCAGAAGGCACAGATACGCAGTATTTT
.	TRBJ1-2	13	TRBV19	TRBD1	CALGTGAPYGYTF	TGTGCCCTCGGGACAGGGGCCCCCTATGGCTACACCTTC
.	TRBJ2-7	15	TRBV28	.	CASRSQQGTSYEQYF	TGTGCCAGCAGGAGCCAACAGGGAACATCCTACGAGCAGTACTTC
.	TRBJ1-1	15	TRBV10-3	TRBD1	CAISELGDRDTEAFF	TGTGCCATCAGTGAGTTGGGAGACAGGGACACTGAAGCTTTCTTT
.	TRBJ1-2	14	TRBV15	.	CATSTHREPYGYTF	TGTGCCACCAGCACCCACAGGGAGCCATATGGCTACACCTTC
.	TRBJ2-2	13	TRBV7-9	.	CASSLGFTGELFF	TGTGCCAGCAGCTTAGGGTTCACCGGGGAGCTGTTTTTT
.	TRBJ2-6	16	TRBV2	.	CASRATATSGANVLTF	TGTGCCAGCAGGGCGACAGCGACCTCTGGGGCCAACGTCCTGACTTTC
.	TRBJ2-3	13	TRBV7-6	.	CASSLVRTDTQYF	TGTGCCAGCAGCTTAGTCCGCACAGATACGCAGTATTTT
.	TRBJ1-1	17	TRBV5-5	TRBD1	CASSSRTGATWNTEAFF	TGTGCCAGCAGCTCAAGAACAGGGGCCACATGGAACACTGAAGCTTTCTTT
.	TRBJ2-5	15	TRBV6-6	.	CASSYSTEGQETQYF	TGTGCCAGCAGTTACTCAACAGAGGGCCAAGAGACCCAGTACTTC
.	TRBJ2-7	12	TRBV30	TRBD1	CAWTGGSYEQYF	TGTGCCTGGACAGGGGGCTCTTACGAGCAGTACTTC
.	TRBJ2-7	14	TRBV28	TRBD1	CASSRTGFVYEQYF	TGTGCCAGCAGTCGGACAGGGTTTGTCTACGAGCAGTACTTC
.	TRBJ2-7	15	TRBV3-1/TRBV3-2	TRBD2	CASSEGLAGTYEQYF	TGTGCCAGCAGCGAAGGACTAGCGGGTACCTACGAGCAGTACTTC
.	TRBJ1-5	13	TRBV30	.	CAWSPQGPSPQHF	TGTGCCTGGAGTCCACAGGGCCCATCGCCCCAGCATTTT
.	TRBJ1-2	11	TRBV2	.	CASSVGYGYTF	TGTGCCAGCAGTGTTGGCTATGGCTACACCTTC
.	TRBJ1-2	15	TRBV6-5	TRBD1	CASSYTDRAVNGYTF	TGTGCCAGCAGTTACACAGACAGGGCTGTAAATGGCTACACCTTC